Listed here are 26 T cell receptor beta chains from one sample, sequenced in a study of identical twins (dated by TCRdb to about 2016). The protocol used for the library was 5' RACE. Reads for this sample came from an Illumina HiSeq 2000. TCRdb reprocessed the public reads (quality trimming at Q25 with fastp, clone calling with MiXCR) and kept in-frame beta chains. Records with the same CDR3 protein are collapsed into one entry carrying the most frequent genes and DNA. This sample comprises 550,000 to 700,000 distinct CDR3 sequences, around 20% of them detected only once. Approximately 4.3% of the sample comes from the top ten. Another study also made use of these data, one on T cells expressing NK-cell markers.

Material: PBMCs. The receptors here all came from a woman younger than 30 in good health.

This clonotype appeared a few times. The CDR3 here is CASSLGRANEKLFF. The CDR3 nucleotides read TGTGCCAGCAGTCTCGGGCGAGCTAATGAAAAACTGTTTTTT. The chain links TRBV12-3 or TRBV12-4 to TRBJ1-4; D not certain. The CDR3 loop spans 14 amino acids. Between the trimmed V and J ends, which lost 5 bases and 3 bases, there was a span of 10 bases.

The CDR3 DNA is TGCAGTGCTAGAGAATGGGACAGGGGTAGTCAGCCCCAGCATTTT. This encodes CSAREWDRGSQPQHF. V is TRBV20-1 and J is TRBJ1-5; 10 bases agree with TRBD1. The CDR3 loop spans 15 amino acids. Germline V gene lookup returns CDR1 DFQATT and CDR2 SNEGSKA (reference sequence). V shed 0 bases, J shed 6 bases, and the junction held 5 bases outside the gene matches.

This rearrangement joins TRBV24-1 to TRBJ2-1; 7 bases fit TRBD2. This CDR3 has 13 amino acids. The ends lost 2 bases at V and 8 bases at J; junction bases unmatched: 2. Germline V lookup: CDR1 KGHDR, CDR2 SFDVKD. The CDR3 sequence: CATSDWGRDEQFF. The CDR3, as DNA: TGTGCCACCAGTGATTGGGGGAGGGATGAGCAGTTCTTC.

This clonotype was seen more than once but under ten times. The chain recombines TRBV20-1 with TRBJ2-7, with TRBD2 as a possible D gene (7 bases). The CDR3 spans 13 residues. Trimming stripped 3 bases from V and 6 bases from J, with 15 bases between. Per the germline V gene, CDR1 is DFQATT and CDR2 is SNEGSKA (reference sequence). The CDR3, as DNA: TGCAGTGCTAGCTGGGGGGGCGCATTCGAGCAGTACTTC. Translated: CSASWGGAFEQYF.

This chain links TRBV6-5 with TRBJ2-7, with D possibly matching TRBD2 (5 bases). The CDR3 length is 16 residues. V lost 2 bases and J 3 bases, leaving 17 bases between the germline ends. Germline loops: CDR1 MNHEY, CDR2 SVGAGI. CDR3 coding DNA: TGTGCCAGCAGTTACCTAAACGGGATCAACTTCTACGAGCAGTACTTC. It encodes CASSYLNGINFYEQYF.

The sample holds a few counts of this clonotype. V is TRBV27 and J is TRBJ2-1; D remains unclear. Looked up from germline, CDR1 is MNHEY and CDR2 is SMNVEV (reference sequence). The CDR3 length is 16 residues. Trimming stripped 5 bases from V and 1 base from J, with 15 bases between. CDR3 residues: CASSTAGPTSYNEQFF. In nucleotides, the CDR3 is TGTGCCAGCAGTACGGCCGGGCCTACTTCCTACAATGAGCAGTTCTTC.

The sample holds many counts of this clonotype. The V gene is TRBV20-1, the J gene TRBJ2-4, with TRBD2 matching 10 bases. CDR1 and CDR2 from the germline V gene are DFQATT and SNEGSKA (reference sequence). The trim removed 5 bases at V and 8 bases at J, leaving 6 bases unmatched. This CDR3 is 13 amino acids long. CDR3 sequence (DNA): TGCAGTGCTGCCTCCAGCGGGAGGGACATTCAGTACTTC. Amino acid sequence: CSAASSGRDIQYF.

This clonotype came up a few times. The V gene is TRBV10-3, the J gene TRBJ2-1; D ambiguous. The CDR3 is 14 residues long. V shed 7 bases and J shed 0 bases, with 10 bases lying between them. Per germline, CDR1 ENHRY and CDR2 SYGVKD. The CDR3 here is CAITADRSYNEQFF. The DNA of the CDR3 is TGTGCCATCACGGCGGACCGCTCCTACAATGAGCAGTTCTTC.

This clonotype occurred a few times. The V call is TRBV25-1, the J call TRBJ2-1, with D perhaps TRBD2 (6 bases). The V end lost 8 bases, the J end lost 6 bases, and 14 bases lay between the germline ends. CDR1 and CDR2 from the germline V gene are MGHDK and SYGVNS. CDR3 size: 13 residues. CDR3: CASSAGRGNEQFF. DNA of the CDR3: TGTGCCAGCTCGGCTGGGCGGGGCAATGAGCAGTTCTTC.

This clonotype was seen repeatedly, ten times or more. The chain combines TRBV5-6 with TRBJ2-1; 11 nucleotides line up with TRBD1. The V gene end was trimmed by 5 bases and the J gene end by 6 bases; junction bases not matched to a gene: 4. The CDR3 is 14 residues long. Germline lookup yields CDR1 SGHDT and CDR2 YYEEEE. The CDR3 sequence is CASSFGQGANEQFF. The CDR3 DNA reads TGTGCCAGCAGTTTTGGACAGGGGGCCAATGAGCAGTTCTTC.

The V and J genes are TRBV2 and TRBJ2-5; 7 bases agree with TRBD2. Trimming cost V 1 base and J 5 bases; bases outside gene matches: 10. In germline, CDR1 is SNHLY, CDR2 FYNNEI. This CDR3 spans 16 amino acids. Here the CDR3 reads CASSEGGSGFEETQYF. The CDR3 DNA reads as TGTGCCAGCAGTGAAGGGGGTAGCGGGTTCGAGGAGACCCAGTACTTC.

This clonotype was seen only a few times. CDR3 sequence reads: CASSSEGAPAETQYF. The CDR3 DNA is TGCGCCAGCAGCTCGGAGGGGGCCCCGGCGGAGACCCAGTACTTC. The V and J genes are TRBV5-1 and TRBJ2-5; tentatively, D is TRBD1 (7 bases). Trimming removed 3 bases at V and 5 bases at J, with 17 bases between. There are 15 residues in the CDR3. CDR1 is SGHRS and CDR2 is YFSETQ in the germline V gene.

This clonotype appeared many times. This rearrangement joins TRBV4-3 to TRBJ2-7; D possibly corresponds to TRBD1 (6 bases). V lost 4 bases to trimming and J lost 3 bases, with 13 bases between them. The CDR3 sequence is 14 residues long. CDR1 and CDR2 from the germline V gene are LGHNA and YSLEER. The CDR3 spells CASSLGLGGYEQYF. CDR3 sequence (DNA): TGCGCCAGCAGCCTAGGGCTAGGGGGCTACGAGCAGTACTTC.

CDR3 region: CSAAGGTAQETQYF. The CDR3 coding sequence is TGCAGTGCTGCCGGCGGGACGGCCCAAGAGACCCAGTACTTC. J is TRBJ2-5 and V is TRBV20-1; D is perhaps TRBD2 (6 bases). CDR3 length equals 14 residues. Trimming took 5 bases from V and 1 from J, leaving 14 bases between them. CDR1 is DFQATT and CDR2 is SNEGSKA in the germline V gene (reference sequence).

This clonotype was found a few times. The chain carries TRBV12-3 or TRBV12-4 and TRBJ2-4; TRBD1 aligns across 10 bases. The CDR3 contains 15 residues. Trimming removed 6 bases from V and 2 bases from J; junction bases left unmatched: 4. The CDR3, as DNA: TGTGCCAGCAGCCGGACAGGGGGATCCAAAAACATTCAGTACTTC. This codes for CASSRTGGSKNIQYF.

The V gene is TRBV15, the J gene TRBJ2-6; TRBD2 is a possible D gene (7 bases). The CDR3 has 16 residues. Germline values: CDR1 LNHNV, CDR2 YYDKDF (reference sequence). Trimming took 4 bases from V and 0 from J, leaving 10 bases between them. CDR3 loop: CATSKGGNSGANVLTF. In DNA form, the CDR3 reads TGTGCCACCAGCAAGGGGGGGAACTCTGGGGCCAACGTCCTGACTTTC.

The gene calls are TRBV25-1 and TRBJ2-7, with a possible D match to TRBD1 (6 bases). Looked up from germline, CDR1 is MGHDK and CDR2 is SYGVNS. Between the trimmed V and J ends, which lost 3 bases and 3 bases, there was a span of 18 bases. The CDR3 extends over 16 amino acids. The CDR3 here is CASSDPGAGDGYEQYF. The CDR3 bases are TGTGCCAGCAGTGATCCCGGGGCAGGGGACGGCTACGAGCAGTACTTC.

This clonotype was seen more than once but under ten times. The rearrangement links TRBV18 to TRBJ1-2, with D possibly matching TRBD1 (6 bases). The CDR3 extends over 14 amino acids. The ends were cut back, 2 bases at V and 2 bases at J, with 9 bases in the middle. CDR1 and CDR2 (germline): KGHSH, LQKENI. CDR3 sequence: CASSPNRDNYGYTF. Here the CDR3 DNA reads TGTGCCAGCTCACCAAACAGGGACAACTATGGCTACACCTTC.

V is TRBV12-3 or TRBV12-4 and J is TRBJ2-7; TRBD1 matches at 10 bases. The CDR3 covers 16 residues. V shed 6 bases, J shed 6 bases, and the junction held 14 bases outside the gene matches. The CDR3: CASSLRGQGGFGEQYF. CDR3 sequence (DNA): TGTGCCAGCAGCCTCAGAGGACAGGGGGGGTTTGGCGAGCAGTACTTC.

The gene calls are TRBV5-1 and TRBJ2-5; the D is unclear. This CDR3 spans 15 amino acids. Germline CDR1 SGHRS, CDR2 YFSETQ. Trimming took 0 bases from V and 1 from J, leaving 10 bases between them. CDR3 protein: CASSLAVGAQETQYF. For the CDR3, the DNA is TGCGCCAGCAGCTTGGCCGTGGGCGCCCAAGAGACCCAGTACTTC.

The table lists this clonotype with a few counts. The chain carries TRBV6-1 and TRBJ2-3, with D maybe TRBD2 (6 bases). There are 15 residues in the CDR3. V gave up 5 bases and J gave up 6 bases, with 18 bases separating them. Germline V gives CDR1 MNHNS, CDR2 SASEGT. The CDR3 DNA reads as TGTGCCAGCAGTCCCGCGAAGGAGGGCTGGGATACGCAGTATTTT. It translates to CASSPAKEGWDTQYF.

This clonotype showed up many times. The CDR3, as DNA: TGTGCCAGCAGTTACCGCGGGGGGGAGGGAGTACGAGAGACCCAGTACTTC. Translation gives CASSYRGGEGVRETQYF. This chain joins TRBV6-2 or TRBV6-3 and TRBJ2-5; 9 positions agree with TRBD2. Looked up from germline, CDR1 is MNHEY and CDR2 is SVGEGT. This CDR3 comprises 17 residues. V lost 2 bases, J lost 4 bases, and 11 bases stayed unmatched.

In its sample, this clonotype was seen once. This chain joins TRBV29-1 and TRBJ2-5; 9 nucleotides agree with TRBD1. This CDR3 spans 14 amino acids. V lost 2 bases to trimming and J lost 7 bases; unmatched junction nucleotides: 8. From germline, CDR1 is SQVTM and CDR2 ANQGSEA. The CDR3 here is CSVENRGHPTTQYF. The DNA of the CDR3 is TGCAGCGTTGAAAACAGGGGGCACCCGACGACCCAGTACTTC.

A few counts support this clonotype. The chain uses TRBV5-1 and TRBJ2-1; D not resolved. V lost 6 bases and J 7 bases, leaving 14 bases between the germline ends. CDR3 length: 13 residues. In germline, CDR1 is SGHRS, CDR2 YFSETQ. The CDR3 is CASIQEVGNEQFF. The CDR3 bases are TGCGCCAGCATCCAGGAAGTAGGAAATGAGCAGTTCTTC.

The chain uses TRBV4-2 and TRBJ1-2; D remains ambiguous. This CDR3 has 15 amino acids. Deletions cut 0 bases from V and 4 bases from J, with 12 bases between. The germline gives CDR1 LGHNA, CDR2 YNFKEQ. The CDR3 nucleotides are TGTGCCAGCAGCCAAGATGGAGGGCCGGGCTATGGCTACACCTTC. This sequence encodes CASSQDGGPGYGYTF.

The chain has TRBV3-1 and TRBJ2-5; D uncertain. Per germline, CDR1 LGHDT and CDR2 YNNKEL (reference sequence). The CDR3 length is 13 residues. Trimming removed 2 bases at V and 5 bases at J, with 9 bases between. This CDR3 reads CASSQLYPETQYF. Written as DNA, the CDR3 is TGTGCCAGCAGCCAACTCTACCCGGAGACCCAGTACTTC.